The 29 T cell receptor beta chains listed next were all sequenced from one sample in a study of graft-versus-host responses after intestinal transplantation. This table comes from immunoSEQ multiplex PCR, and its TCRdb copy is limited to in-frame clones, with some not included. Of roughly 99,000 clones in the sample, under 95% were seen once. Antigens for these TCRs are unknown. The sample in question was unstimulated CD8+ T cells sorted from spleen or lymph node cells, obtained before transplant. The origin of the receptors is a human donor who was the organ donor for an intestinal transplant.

CDR3 protein: CASSLRDRDLYGYTF. CDR3 sequence (DNA): TGTGCCAGCAGCTTACGGGACAGGGACTTGTATGGCTACACCTTC. The chain carries TRBV7-2 and TRBJ1-2; 9 nucleotides align to TRBD1. V was clipped by 2 bases and J by 5 bases; unmatched bases: 6. Germline V gene lookup returns CDR1 SGHTA and CDR2 FQGNSA. The CDR3 is 15 amino acids.

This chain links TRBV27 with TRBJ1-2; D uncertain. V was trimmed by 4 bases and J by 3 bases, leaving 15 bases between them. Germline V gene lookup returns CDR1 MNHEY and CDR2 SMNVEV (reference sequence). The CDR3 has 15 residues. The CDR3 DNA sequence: TGTGCCAGCAGTTATCGTCCAGACGGGGACTATGGCTACACCTTC. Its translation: CASSYRPDGDYGYTF.

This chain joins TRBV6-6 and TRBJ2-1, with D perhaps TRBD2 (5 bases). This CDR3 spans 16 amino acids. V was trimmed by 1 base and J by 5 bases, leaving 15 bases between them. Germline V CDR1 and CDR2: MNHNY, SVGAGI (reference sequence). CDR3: CASSYLTVLEDNEQFF. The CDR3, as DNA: TGTGCCAGCAGTTACTTAACAGTTCTGGAGGACAATGAGCAGTTCTTC.

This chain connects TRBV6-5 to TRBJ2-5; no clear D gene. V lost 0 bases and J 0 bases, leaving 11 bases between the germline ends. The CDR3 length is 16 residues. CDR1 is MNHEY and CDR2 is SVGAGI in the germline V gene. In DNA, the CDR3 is TGTGCCAGCAGTTACTCGAGTGCGCCGTACCAAGAGACCCAGTACTTC. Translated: CASSYSSAPYQETQYF.

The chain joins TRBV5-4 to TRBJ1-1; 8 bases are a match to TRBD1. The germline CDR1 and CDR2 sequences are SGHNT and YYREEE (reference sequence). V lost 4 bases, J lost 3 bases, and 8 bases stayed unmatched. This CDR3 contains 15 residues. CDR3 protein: CASSQSLQGDTEAFF. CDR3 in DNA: TGTGCCAGCAGCCAATCCCTACAGGGGGACACTGAAGCTTTCTTT.

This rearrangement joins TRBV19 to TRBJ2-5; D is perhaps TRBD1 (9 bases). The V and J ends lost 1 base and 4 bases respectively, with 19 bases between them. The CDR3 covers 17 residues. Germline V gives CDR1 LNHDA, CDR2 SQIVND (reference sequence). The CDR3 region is CASSIAGGTGRLETQYF. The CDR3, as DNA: TGTGCCAGTAGTATAGCGGGAGGGACAGGGCGCCTAGAGACCCAGTACTTC.

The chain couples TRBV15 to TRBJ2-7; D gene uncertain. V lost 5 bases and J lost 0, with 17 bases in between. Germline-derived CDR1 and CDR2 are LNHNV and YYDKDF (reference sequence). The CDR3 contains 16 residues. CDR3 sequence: CATSEERHPNSYEQYF. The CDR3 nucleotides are TGTGCCACCAGCGAAGAGAGGCATCCGAACTCCTACGAGCAGTACTTC.

This CDR3 is CASSLANLPIAAEETQYF. The CDR3 DNA is TGTGCCAGCAGCTTAGCAAATCTTCCTATAGCGGCAGAAGAGACCCAGTACTTC. The chain couples TRBV7-9 to TRBJ2-5; TRBD2 might be the D (6 bases). Germline V gene lookup returns CDR1 SEHNR and CDR2 FQNEAQ (reference sequence). Trimming removed 0 bases from V and 3 bases from J, with 20 bases in between. This CDR3 is 18 amino acids long. The whole variable domain, filled in from reference TRBV7-9 and TRBJ2-5, reads DTGVSQNPRHKITKRGQNVTFRCDPISEHNRLYWYRQTLGQGPEFLTYFQNEAQLEKSRLLSDRFSAERPKGSFSTLEIQRTEQGDSAMYLCASSLANLPIAAEETQYFGPGTRLLVL.

For the CDR3, the DNA is TGCGCCAGCAGCTTCGACAGGGTCGGCTTCTACGAGCAGTACTTC. Its translation: CASSFDRVGFYEQYF. The chain employs TRBV5-1 and TRBJ2-7, with 7 bases lining up with TRBD1. Germline-derived CDR1 and CDR2 are SGHRS and YFSETQ. The CDR3 is made up of 15 amino acids. V was clipped by 2 bases and J by 3 bases; unmatched bases: 8.

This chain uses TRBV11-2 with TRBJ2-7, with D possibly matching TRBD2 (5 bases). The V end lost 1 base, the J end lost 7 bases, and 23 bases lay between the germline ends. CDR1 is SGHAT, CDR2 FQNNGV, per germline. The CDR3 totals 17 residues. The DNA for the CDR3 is TGTGCCAGCAGCTTAGTTCAGTGGACTCCGGTTTCGGATGAGCAGTACTTC. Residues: CASSLVQWTPVSDEQYF.

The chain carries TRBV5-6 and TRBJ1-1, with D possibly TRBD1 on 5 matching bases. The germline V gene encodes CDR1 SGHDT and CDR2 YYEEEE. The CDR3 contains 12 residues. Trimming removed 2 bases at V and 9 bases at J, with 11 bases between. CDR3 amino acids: CASSFQGGKAFF. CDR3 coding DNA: TGTGCCAGCAGCTTTCAGGGAGGTAAAGCTTTCTTT.

The CDR3 region has the DNA TGTGCCAGCAGTGAAGGAGGACAGTTATTCATGAACACTGAAGCTTTCTTT. Translating gives CASSEGGQLFMNTEAFF. The rearrangement links TRBV2 to TRBJ1-1, with D perhaps TRBD1 (6 bases). Germline CDR1 SNHLY, CDR2 FYNNEI. The CDR3 length is 17 residues. Trimming removed 1 base at V and 0 bases at J, with 15 bases between.

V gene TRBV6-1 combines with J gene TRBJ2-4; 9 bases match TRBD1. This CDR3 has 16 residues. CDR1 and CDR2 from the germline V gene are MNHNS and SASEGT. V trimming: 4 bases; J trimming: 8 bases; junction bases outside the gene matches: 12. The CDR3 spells CASSGYLQGAADIQYF. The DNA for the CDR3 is TGTGCCAGCAGTGGTTACTTACAGGGGGCAGCGGACATTCAGTACTTC.

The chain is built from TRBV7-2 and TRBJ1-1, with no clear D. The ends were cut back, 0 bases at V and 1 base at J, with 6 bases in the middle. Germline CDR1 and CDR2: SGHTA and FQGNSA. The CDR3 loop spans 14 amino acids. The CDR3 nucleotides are TGTGCCAGCAGCTTAGCATGGCCGAACACTGAAGCTTTCTTT. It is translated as CASSLAWPNTEAFF.

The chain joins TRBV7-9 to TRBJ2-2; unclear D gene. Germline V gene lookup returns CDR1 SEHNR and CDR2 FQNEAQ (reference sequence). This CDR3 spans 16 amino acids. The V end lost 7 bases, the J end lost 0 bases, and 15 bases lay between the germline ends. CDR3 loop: CASTRSTVSNTGELFF. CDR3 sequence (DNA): TGTGCCAGCACGAGATCTACGGTCTCGAACACCGGGGAGCTGTTTTTT. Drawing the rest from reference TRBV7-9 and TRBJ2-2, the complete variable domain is DTGVSQNPRHKITKRGQNVTFRCDPISEHNRLYWYRQTLGQGPEFLTYFQNEAQLEKSRLLSDRFSAERPKGSFSTLEIQRTEQGDSAMYLCASTRSTVSNTGELFFGEGSRLTVL.

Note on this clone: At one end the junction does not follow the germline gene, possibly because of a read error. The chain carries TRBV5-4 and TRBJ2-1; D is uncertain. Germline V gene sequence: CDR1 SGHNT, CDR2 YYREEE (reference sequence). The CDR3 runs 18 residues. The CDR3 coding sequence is TGTGCCAGCAGACCCGTCATCGGCGACTCCGCGCCCTACGATGAGCAGTTCTTC. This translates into CASRPVIGDSAPYDEQFF.

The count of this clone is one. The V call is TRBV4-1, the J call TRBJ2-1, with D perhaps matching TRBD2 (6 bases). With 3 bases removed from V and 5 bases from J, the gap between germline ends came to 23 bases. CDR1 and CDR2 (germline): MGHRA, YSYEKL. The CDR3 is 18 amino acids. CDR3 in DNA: TGCGCCAGCAGCCAGGTCCTATTAAGCGGGCAAAGGGACAATGAGCAGTTCTTC. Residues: CASSQVLLSGQRDNEQFF.

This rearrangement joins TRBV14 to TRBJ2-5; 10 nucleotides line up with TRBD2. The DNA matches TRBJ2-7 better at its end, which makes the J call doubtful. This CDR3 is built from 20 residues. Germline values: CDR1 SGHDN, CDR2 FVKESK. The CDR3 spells CASSQSARGLTSGVSYEQYF. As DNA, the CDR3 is TGTGCCAGCAGCCAGAGCGCCAGGGGCCTTACTAGCGGGGTTTCCTACGAGCAGTACTTC.

This CDR3 reads CASGPPRRTDTQYF. In nucleotides, the CDR3 is TGCGCCAGCGGCCCCCCCCGCAGGACAGATACGCAGTATTTT. The chain recombines TRBV23-1 with TRBJ2-3; D not certain. TRBV23-1 is assigned to the ORF class and has an uncertain function. The CDR3 contains 14 residues. V was trimmed by 8 bases and J by 3 bases, leaving 15 bases between them.

CDR3 in DNA: TGTGCCAGCTCACCGCCGGGACTCAACTCTGGAAACACCATATATTTT. It translates to CASSPPGLNSGNTIYF. The chain recombines TRBV18 with TRBJ1-3; D is possibly TRBD1 (5 bases). Germline assignment: CDR1 KGHSH and CDR2 LQKENI. V was pared by 3 bases and J by 0 bases, with 12 bases between. The CDR3 has 16 residues.

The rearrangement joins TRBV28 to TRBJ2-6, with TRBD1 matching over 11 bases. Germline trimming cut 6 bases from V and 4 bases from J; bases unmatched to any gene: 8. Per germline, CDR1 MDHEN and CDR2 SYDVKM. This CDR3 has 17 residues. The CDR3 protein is CASRGQGAIAGANVLTF. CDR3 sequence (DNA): TGTGCCAGCAGAGGACAGGGGGCGATCGCCGGGGCCAACGTCCTGACTTTC.

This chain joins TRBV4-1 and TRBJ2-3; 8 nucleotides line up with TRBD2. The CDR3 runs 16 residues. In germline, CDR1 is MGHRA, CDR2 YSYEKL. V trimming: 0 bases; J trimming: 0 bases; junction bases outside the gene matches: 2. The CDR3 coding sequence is TGCGCCAGCAGCCAAGAGGCTAGCGGGAGCACAGATACGCAGTATTTT. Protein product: CASSQEASGSTDTQYF.

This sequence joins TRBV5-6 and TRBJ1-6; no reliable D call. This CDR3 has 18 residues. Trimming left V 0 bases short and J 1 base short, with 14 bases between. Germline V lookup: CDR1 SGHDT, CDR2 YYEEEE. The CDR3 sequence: CASSLGPGLGSYNSPLHF. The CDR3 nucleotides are TGTGCCAGCAGCTTGGGGCCAGGATTGGGTTCCTATAATTCACCCCTCCACTTT.

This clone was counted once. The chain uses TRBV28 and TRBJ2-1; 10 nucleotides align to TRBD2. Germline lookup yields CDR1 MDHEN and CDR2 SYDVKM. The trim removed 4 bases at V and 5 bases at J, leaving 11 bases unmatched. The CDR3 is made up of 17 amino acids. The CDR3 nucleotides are TGTGCCAGCAGTTCCCCCGGCGGGCTAGCGGGAGACAATGAGCAGTTCTTC. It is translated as CASSSPGGLAGDNEQFF.

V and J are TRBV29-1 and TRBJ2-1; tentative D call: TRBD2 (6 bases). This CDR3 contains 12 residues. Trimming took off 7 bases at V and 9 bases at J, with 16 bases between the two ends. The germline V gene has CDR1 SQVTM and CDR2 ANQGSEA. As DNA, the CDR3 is TGCAGCGCCTGGGGGGAGCTTTTTGAGCAGTTCTTC. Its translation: CSAWGELFEQFF.

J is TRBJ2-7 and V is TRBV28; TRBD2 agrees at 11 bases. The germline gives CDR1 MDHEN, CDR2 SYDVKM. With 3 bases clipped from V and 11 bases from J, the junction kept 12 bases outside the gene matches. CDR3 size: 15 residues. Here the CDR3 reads CASSFQGLAAVLEYF. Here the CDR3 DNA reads TGTGCCAGCAGTTTTCAGGGACTAGCGGCAGTTTTAGAGTACTTC.

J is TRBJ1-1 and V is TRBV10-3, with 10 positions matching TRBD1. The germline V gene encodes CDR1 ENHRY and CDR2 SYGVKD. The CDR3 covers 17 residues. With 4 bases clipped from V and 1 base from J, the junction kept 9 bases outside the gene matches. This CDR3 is CAISGDRGLLWNTEAFF. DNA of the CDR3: TGTGCCATCAGTGGAGACAGGGGGCTCCTTTGGAACACTGAAGCTTTCTTT.

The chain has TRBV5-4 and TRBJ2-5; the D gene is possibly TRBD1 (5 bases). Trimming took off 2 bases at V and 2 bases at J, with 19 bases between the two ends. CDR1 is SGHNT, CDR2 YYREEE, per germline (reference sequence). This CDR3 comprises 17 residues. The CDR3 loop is CASSLFETAIPQETQYF. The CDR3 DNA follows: TGTGCCAGCAGCTTATTCGAGACAGCGATTCCACAAGAGACCCAGTACTTC.

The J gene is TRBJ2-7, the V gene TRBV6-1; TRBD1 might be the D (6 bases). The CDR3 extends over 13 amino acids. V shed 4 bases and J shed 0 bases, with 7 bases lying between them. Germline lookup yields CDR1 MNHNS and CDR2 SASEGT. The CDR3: CASSARGSYEQYF. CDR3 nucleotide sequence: TGTGCCAGCAGTGCCAGGGGCTCCTACGAGCAGTACTTC.